This is a list of T cell receptor beta chains from one sample in a study of blood T cell repertoires in COVID-19. Generated by immunoSEQ multiplex PCR, the TCRdb table keeps only in-frame clones and is missing some. The sample yields about 160,000 clones, about 74% seen once. Sequenced: peripheral blood. Every receptor here comes from a man aged 60-69 years with acute or convalescent COVID-19. Both conserved end residues are trimmed from each CDR3. Each record gives: CDR3 protein, J gene, V gene.

CDR3aa: ASRYRQGNEKLF; j_gene: TRBJ1-4; v_gene: TRBV6-2/TRBV6-3
CDR3aa: ASSYGTASTDTQY; j_gene: TRBJ2-3; v_gene: TRBV7-8
CDR3aa: ASSSSLNTEAF; j_gene: TRBJ1-1; v_gene: TRBV11-2
CDR3aa: ASSSDRGLGYT; j_gene: TRBJ1-2; v_gene: TRBV12-3/TRBV12-4
CDR3aa: VRSLTQRGTIYNEQF; j_gene: TRBJ2-1; v_gene: TRBV7-5
CDR3aa: SAPGLAGGPPKTQY; j_gene: TRBJ2-5; v_gene: TRBV29-1
CDR3aa: ASRQGQGATGELF; j_gene: TRBJ2-2; v_gene: TRBV7-3
CDR3aa: ASRQHISGTGTYEQY; j_gene: TRBJ2-7; v_gene: TRBV4-1
CDR3aa: ASNLAGGDTQY; j_gene: TRBJ2-3; v_gene: TRBV10-1
CDR3aa: ASSQGSIDDEQY; j_gene: TRBJ2-7; v_gene: TRBV4-1
CDR3aa: ASTRTELLGNTIY; j_gene: TRBJ1-3; v_gene: TRBV5-1
CDR3aa: ASSLSSAGGPYEQY; j_gene: TRBJ2-7; v_gene: TRBV13
CDR3aa: ASRIGAGTEAF; j_gene: TRBJ1-1; v_gene: TRBV19
CDR3aa: ASRQGQGARTEAF; j_gene: TRBJ1-1; v_gene: TRBV19
CDR3aa: ASSLGTFTYEQY; j_gene: TRBJ2-7; v_gene: TRBV5-6
CDR3aa: ASSPSLAGTSYNEQF; j_gene: TRBJ2-1; v_gene: TRBV7-3
CDR3aa: ASSSNRYEAF; j_gene: TRBJ1-1; v_gene: TRBV4-1
CDR3aa: ASSQGRASNTEAF; j_gene: TRBJ1-1; v_gene: TRBV3-1/TRBV3-2
CDR3aa: ASNQVGNQPQH; j_gene: TRBJ1-5; v_gene: TRBV2
CDR3aa: ASSWDGTIGSYNEQF; j_gene: TRBJ2-1; v_gene: TRBV5-1
CDR3aa: ASSYFGQGSEAF; j_gene: TRBJ1-1; v_gene: TRBV6-5
CDR3aa: ASSLHHGEDQPQH; j_gene: TRBJ1-5; v_gene: TRBV5-8
CDR3aa: AQNAGGSGNTIY; j_gene: TRBJ1-3; v_gene: TRBV30
CDR3aa: ASSLRDTSSYNEQF; j_gene: TRBJ2-1; v_gene: TRBV5-1
CDR3aa: ASRPENSYEQY; j_gene: TRBJ2-7; v_gene: TRBV6-5
CDR3aa: ASRSGTGGSPLH; j_gene: TRBJ1-6; v_gene: TRBV2